The 22 T cell receptor beta chains given below trace back to one sample, sequenced in a study of cytomegalovirus exposure and HLA in healthy donors. 60 Vbeta and 13 Jbeta primers were used in PCR. Only in-frame clones appear in the TCRdb table, and some are missing; sequencing was by immunoSEQ multiplex PCR. This table holds 150,000 to 200,000 clones, about 65% found once. The sample comprised PBMCs. The receptors were sampled from a girl aged 10 to 17 in good health and CMV-seronegative.

This rearrangement joins TRBV19 to TRBJ1-2; a possible D gene is TRBD1 (6 bases). CDR1 and CDR2 (germline): LNHDA, SQIVND (reference sequence). The CDR3 spans 16 residues. Trimming took 8 bases from V and 0 from J, leaving 19 bases between them. CDR3 nucleotides: TGTGCCAGTCATGCCTGGAAGGACAGAGCTAACTATGGCTACACCTTC. Translation gives CASHAWKDRANYGYTF.

This clone came up once. The chain employs TRBV6-5 and TRBJ1-2; D is ambiguous. The CDR3 is 15 residues long. V was shortened by 2 bases and J by 8 bases, with 18 bases between the two germline ends. The germline V gene has CDR1 MNHEY and CDR2 SVGAGI. The CDR3 sequence: CASSYTRSQINGYTF. Here the CDR3 DNA reads TGTGCCAGCAGTTACACGCGCTCCCAAATTAACGGCTACACCTTC.

The chain is built from TRBV7-3 and TRBJ2-3, with D possibly being TRBD1 (5 bases). Trimming removed 7 bases at V and 1 base at J, with 15 bases between. Germline CDR1 and CDR2: SGHTA and FQGTGA. This CDR3 spans 15 amino acids. The CDR3 coding sequence is TGTGCCAGCACCCCGGGTGGGGCCCGCACAGATACGCAGTATTTT. Translated: CASTPGGARTDTQYF.

The chain employs TRBV5-1 and TRBJ2-4; D is possibly TRBD2 (5 bases). CDR1 SGHRS and CDR2 YFSETQ come from the germline V gene. CDR3 size: 17 residues. V was shortened by 4 bases and J by 0 bases, with 17 bases between the two germline ends. CDR3 region: CASSPGGAILAKNIQYF. The CDR3 DNA reads TGCGCCAGCAGCCCAGGAGGAGCCATCCTAGCCAAAAACATTCAGTACTTC.

The chain joins TRBV5-1 to TRBJ2-7; D possibly corresponds to TRBD1 (6 bases). Germline V lookup: CDR1 SGHRS, CDR2 YFSETQ. V was shortened by 0 bases and J by 4 bases, with 14 bases between the two germline ends. The CDR3 totals 15 residues. Here the CDR3 DNA reads TGCGCCAGCAGCTTGGACTGGGGGCCAGCGTACGAGCAGTACTTC. Encoded protein: CASSLDWGPAYEQYF. The entire variable domain, with the rest obtained from reference TRBV5-1 and TRBJ2-7, is as follows: KAGVTQTPRYLIKTRGQQVTLSCSPISGHRSVSWYQQTPGQGLQFLFEYFSETQRNKGNFPGRFSGRQFSNSRSEMNVSTLELGDSALYLCASSLDWGPAYEQYFGPGTRLTVT.

The chain uses TRBV5-1 and TRBJ2-5; 9 positions match TRBD2. Per germline, CDR1 SGHRS and CDR2 YFSETQ. The V gene end was trimmed by 4 bases and the J gene end by 5 bases; junction bases not matched to a gene: 6. The CDR3 sequence is 14 residues long. This chain's CDR3 is CASSLSGGLETQYF. The CDR3 DNA sequence: TGCGCCAGCAGCCTGAGCGGGGGGCTCGAGACCCAGTACTTC.

This chain's CDR3 is CASSLKGQKDSPLHF. The CDR3, as DNA: TGCGCCAGCAGCTTGAAGGGACAGAAAGATTCACCCCTCCACTTT. V and J are TRBV5-1 and TRBJ1-6; TRBD1 agrees at 7 bases. Germline V lookup: CDR1 SGHRS, CDR2 YFSETQ. The CDR3 is 15 residues long. Trimming removed 1 base from V and 8 bases from J; junction bases left unmatched: 6.

The chain recombines TRBV6-5 with TRBJ2-2; TRBD2 matches at 10 bases. V lost 10 bases and J lost 7; bases outside the gene matches: 9. CDR3 length equals 14 residues. The germline gives CDR1 MNHEY, CDR2 SVGAGI. CDR3 nucleotides: TGTGCCACCCGAGCGGGGGGGCCGGGCGGGGAGCTGTTTTTT. Translation: CATRAGGPGGELFF.

This sequence joins TRBV10-3 and TRBJ2-7; 9 bases are shared with TRBD1. Germline CDR1 and CDR2: ENHRY and SYGVKD. The junction had 16 bases not matched to a gene; V was cut back by 6 bases and J by 7 bases. The CDR3 runs to 16 residues. Here the CDR3 reads CAISDGRGQGLGEQYF. As DNA, the CDR3 is TGTGCCATCAGCGACGGCCGGGGACAGGGTTTAGGGGAGCAGTACTTC.

V usage is TRBV2 and J usage is TRBJ1-1; TRBD1 matches at 7 bases. V shed 2 bases, J shed 5 bases, and the junction held 11 bases outside the gene matches. Looked up from germline, CDR1 is SNHLY and CDR2 is FYNNEI. CDR3 length equals 16 residues. The DNA for the CDR3 is TGTGCCAGCAGTGAAAGTTTCAGGGGGTCCGGAACTGAAGCTTTCTTT. Its translation: CASSESFRGSGTEAFF. The full variable domain, completed using reference TRBV2 and TRBJ1-1, is EPEVTQTPSHQVTQMGQEVILRCVPISNHLYFYWYRQILGQKVEFLVSFYNNEISEKSEIFDDQFSVERPDGSNFTLKIRSTKLEDSAMYFCASSESFRGSGTEAFFGQGTRLTVV.

This rearrangement joins TRBV6-1 to TRBJ1-5; D gene uncertain. Looked up from germline, CDR1 is MNHNS and CDR2 is SASEGT. Deletions cut 6 bases from V and 3 bases from J, with 12 bases between. The CDR3 has 14 amino acids. CDR3 coding DNA: TGTGCCAGCAGCCACCACGGGGACAATCAGCCCCAGCATTTT. Translation: CASSHHGDNQPQHF.

CDR3 loop: CASKAPSGGKPQHF. CDR3 sequence (DNA): TGTGCCAGTAAGGCTCCAAGTGGGGGGAAGCCCCAGCATTTT. The gene calls are TRBV19 and TRBJ1-5; D may be TRBD1 (5 bases). The CDR3 is 14 amino acids. Germline assignment: CDR1 LNHDA and CDR2 SQIVND (reference sequence). V shed 7 bases and J shed 8 bases, with 18 bases lying between them.

The chain carries TRBV6-5 and TRBJ1-6; tentatively, D is TRBD1 (5 bases). Trimming shortened V by 0 bases and J by 4 bases, and 10 bases separated the two germline ends. Germline-derived CDR1 and CDR2 are MNHEY and SVGAGI. CDR3 length equals 16 residues. In DNA, the CDR3 is TGTGCCAGCAGTTACTCGGCAGGGATTTATAATTCACCCCTCCACTTT. Its translation is CASSYSAGIYNSPLHF.

The rearrangement joins TRBV11-2 to TRBJ1-6; a possible D gene is TRBD1 (6 bases). The V end was cut by 5 bases, the J end by 5 bases, with 16 bases between. The length of the CDR3 is 16 residues. Germline V gene lookup returns CDR1 SGHAT and CDR2 FQNNGV. The CDR3 DNA follows: TGTGCCAGCAGCCAAAGTTCCGGGGACAATAATTCACCCCTCCACTTT. Protein: CASSQSSGDNNSPLHF.

V usage is TRBV7-2 and J usage is TRBJ2-2; maybe TRBD2 (6 bases). V was trimmed by 5 bases and J by 7 bases, leaving 14 bases between them. The CDR3 loop spans 14 amino acids. Germline loops: CDR1 SGHTA, CDR2 FQGNSA. DNA of the CDR3: TGTGCCAGCAGCAGAGGAGGGGCGGACGGGGAGCTGTTTTTT. Protein: CASSRGGADGELFF. The full variable domain, completed using reference TRBV7-2 and TRBJ2-2, is GAGVSQSPSNKVTEKGKDVELRCDPISGHTALYWYRQSLGQGLEFLIYFQGNSAPDKSGLPSDRFSAERTGGSVSTLTIQRTQQEDSAVYLCASSRGGADGELFFGEGSRLTVL.

This clone was counted between two and nine times. This rearrangement joins TRBV7-6 to TRBJ1-1; no clear D gene. Germline V CDR1 and CDR2: SGHVS, FNYEAQ. There are 16 residues in the CDR3. V was trimmed by 2 bases and J by 3 bases, leaving 16 bases between them. The CDR3 DNA reads as TGTGCCAGCAGCTTATCGACGGTGGGGAGGTACACTGAAGCTTTCTTT. This sequence encodes CASSLSTVGRYTEAFF. Full variable domain (remainder filled in from reference TRBV7-6 and TRBJ1-1): GAGVSQSPRYKVTKRGQDVALRCDPISGHVSLYWYRQALGQGPEFLTYFNYEAQQDKSGLPNDRFSAERPEGSISTLTIQRTEQRDSAMYRCASSLSTVGRYTEAFFGQGTRLTVV.

The gene calls are TRBV11-2 and TRBJ2-7; possible D gene TRBD1, 6 bases. The V end lost 1 base, the J end lost 4 bases, and 23 bases lay between the germline ends. CDR3 size: 18 residues. Germline V CDR1 and CDR2: SGHAT, FQNNGV. The CDR3 sequence: CASSLATIAGAAKYEQYF. In DNA, the CDR3 is TGTGCCAGCAGCTTAGCTACGATCGCAGGGGCCGCAAAATACGAGCAGTACTTC.

This chain connects TRBV27 to TRBJ2-1, with 10 bases lining up with TRBD2. V trimming: 6 bases; J trimming: 5 bases; junction bases outside the gene matches: 13. CDR1 is MNHEY and CDR2 is SMNVEV in the germline V gene (reference sequence). CDR3 length: 17 amino acids. The CDR3 sequence is CASSPIGGSGGNNEQFF. Written as DNA, the CDR3 is TGTGCCAGCAGCCCCATCGGGGGTAGCGGGGGGAACAATGAGCAGTTCTTC.

This clone has more than one count but fewer than ten. The V call is TRBV6-1, the J call TRBJ2-1; unclear D gene. Germline V CDR1 and CDR2: MNHNS, SASEGT. This CDR3 contains 15 residues. The V end was cut by 1 base, the J end by 2 bases, with 9 bases between. As DNA, the CDR3 is TGTGCCAGCAGTGAAGTGGGCAAAACCTACAATGAGCAGTTCTTC. It yields the protein CASSEVGKTYNEQFF.

The V and J genes are TRBV19 and TRBJ2-5, with 12 bases fitting TRBD2. J lost 3 bases, V lost 3 bases, and 8 bases had no gene match. In germline, CDR1 is LNHDA, CDR2 SQIVND (reference sequence). This CDR3 is built from 17 residues. The CDR3 DNA follows: TGTGCCAGTAGTATCGGCCTAGCGGGGGGGACAGAAGAGACCCAGTACTTC. It encodes CASSIGLAGGTEETQYF.

V gene TRBV25-1 combines with J gene TRBJ1-2; D is unclear. Germline V CDR1 and CDR2: MGHDK, SYGVNS. Trimming shortened V by 3 bases and J by 6 bases, and 8 bases separated the two germline ends. The CDR3 extends over 12 amino acids. In DNA, the CDR3 is TGTGCCAGCAGTGACTTCGGGGATGGCTACACCTTC. Translation: CASSDFGDGYTF.

This clone was seen a few times. The chain is built from TRBV11-1 and TRBJ2-7; TRBD1 aligns across 8 bases. Germline V gene data show CDR1 as SGHAT and CDR2 as FQDESV (reference sequence). J lost 2 bases, V lost 3 bases, and 3 bases had no gene match. The CDR3 has 14 residues. As DNA, the CDR3 is TGTGCCAGCAGCTTTGCGACAGGGGCCTACGAGCAGTACTTC. Translated: CASSFATGAYEQYF. Filled out from reference TRBV11-1 and TRBJ2-7, the complete variable domain reads EAEVAQSPRYKITEKSQAVAFWCDPISGHATLYWYRQILGQGPELLVQFQDESVVDDSQLPKDRFSAERLKGVDSTLKIQPAELGDSAMYLCASSFATGAYEQYFGPGTRLTVT.